These 20 T cell receptor beta chains came from one sample sequenced in a study of metastatic and nonmetastatic thyroid tumors. TCRdb reanalyzed the PCR reads with MiXCR. This sample has about 93,000 clones, with about 9.1% found just once. None of the patients had undergone any treatment ahead of thyroid surgery. Sequences were obtained from blood. These receptors originate from a female donor with papillary thyroid cancer or a benign thyroid nodule (not recorded which). Some clones in this sample may be carry-over from other donors' samples.

This clone was seen a few times. The chain joins TRBV27 to TRBJ2-1; the D call may be TRBD1 or TRBD2 (5 bases each). Trimming shortened V by 3 bases and J by 5 bases, and 8 bases separated the two germline ends. The CDR3 runs to 13 residues. Per the germline V gene, CDR1 is MNHEY and CDR2 is SMNVEV (reference sequence). Here the CDR3 DNA reads TGTGCCAGCAGTTTTTTGGGGGACAATGAGCAGTTCTTC. This sequence encodes CASSFLGDNEQFF.

As to this clone: This could be a read error, since a much larger clone is one nucleotide away. This sample also contains other DNA sequences that code for the same CDR3. This rearrangement joins TRBV10-3 to TRBJ1-2; 10 bases agree with TRBD1. The CDR3 is 15 residues long. The V gene's germline CDR1 is ENHRY and CDR2 SYGVKD. The CDR3 nucleotides read TGTGCCATCAGTGCAGCGGGACAGGGGAACTATGGCTACACCTTT. Encoded protein: CAISAAGQGNYGYTF.

This clone was seen at least ten times. CDR3 loop: CASSADRKYGYTF. The CDR3 nucleotides read TGTGCCAGCAGTGCAGACAGAAAATATGGCTACACCTTC. This chain joins TRBV6-1 and TRBJ1-2, with D perhaps matching TRBD1 (5 bases). Germline V gene lookup returns CDR1 MNHNS and CDR2 SASEGT. The CDR3 length is 13 residues. V lost 4 bases to trimming and J lost 5 bases, with 11 bases between them.

This clone was seen ten or more times. The rearrangement links TRBV3-1 to TRBJ1-3, with D uncertain. The CDR3 runs 16 residues. Trimming stripped 4 bases from V and 3 bases from J, with 16 bases between. Per the germline V gene, CDR1 is LGHDT and CDR2 is YNNKEL (reference sequence). CDR3 in amino acids: CASSPNREGIGNTIYF. The CDR3 DNA reads TGTGCCAGCAGCCCAAATCGCGAAGGTATTGGAAACACCATATATTTT.

V is TRBV5-1 and J is TRBJ2-7, with D perhaps matching TRBD1 or TRBD2 (5 bases each). This CDR3 has 14 residues. V shed 4 bases and J shed 1 base, with 12 bases lying between them. CDR1 is SGHRS, CDR2 YFSETQ, per germline. CDR3 sequence: CASSTGTKSYEQYF. The DNA of the CDR3 is TGCGCCAGCAGCACCGGGACGAAATCCTACGAGCAGTACTTC.

V and J are TRBV15 and TRBJ1-6, with TRBD1 identical over 10 bases. V was pared by 0 bases and J by 9 bases, with 11 bases of the junction left unmatched. Germline V gives CDR1 LNHNV, CDR2 YYDKDF (reference sequence). This CDR3 is built from 18 residues. CDR3 in DNA: TGTGCCACCAGCAGAGATTCCTCCCCCGGACAGGGGGGTTCACCCCTCCACTTT. Its translation: CATSRDSSPGQGGSPLHF.

This clone was picked up many times. This chain uses TRBV28 with TRBJ2-7, with D perhaps TRBD2 (5 bases). The CDR3 consists of 13 residues. V gave up 5 bases and J gave up 3 bases, with 11 bases separating them. The germline V gene encodes CDR1 MDHEN and CDR2 SYDVKM. The CDR3 protein is CASSPSGLYEQYF. CDR3 bases: TGTGCCAGCAGTCCCAGTGGACTCTACGAGCAGTACTTC.

This clone occurred many times. The junction and the germline gene differ at one end; a read error may be behind it. The same CDR3 can be traced to other DNA sequences in this sample. The rearrangement uses TRBV27 and TRBJ1-2; the D gene is possibly TRBD1 (6 bases). The CDR3 has 15 residues. The germline CDR1 and CDR2 sequences are MNHEY and SMNVEV (reference sequence). CDR3 in amino acids: CASSLKSVGGYGYTF. Written as DNA, the CDR3 is TGTGCCAGCAGTTTAAAGTCAGTTGGGGGCTATGGTTACACCTTC.

This clone was observed many times. This chain joins TRBV28 and TRBJ1-5, with no clear D. Between the trimmed V and J ends, which lost 9 bases and 0 bases, there was a span of 12 bases. The CDR3 consists of 14 residues. Germline-derived CDR1 and CDR2 are MDHEN and SYDVKM. CDR3 region: CASRRPSSNQPQHF. In DNA, the CDR3 is TGTGCCAGTCGACGACCCAGTAGCAATCAGCCCCAGCATTTT.

This clone has a count of ten or more. This sequence joins TRBV11-2 and TRBJ2-1, with D possibly called TRBD1 or TRBD2 (5 bases each). V shed 3 bases and J shed 9 bases, with 18 bases lying between them. CDR3 length: 15 residues. Germline-derived CDR1 and CDR2 are SGHAT and FQNNGV. CDR3 in DNA: TGTGCCAGCAGCTTTGCGAGGGGAACCCTCGTTGAGCAGTTCTTC. It translates to CASSFARGTLVEQFF.

The sample holds many counts of this clone. The rearrangement uses TRBV2 and TRBJ2-5; 7 bases are a match to TRBD1. With V trimmed by 2 bases and J by 5 bases, 8 bases remained unmatched. Per the germline V gene, CDR1 is SNHLY and CDR2 is FYNNEI. The CDR3 runs to 15 residues. The CDR3 nucleotides read TGTGCCAGCAGTGAACGTACAGGGGTAATGGAGACCCAGTACTTC. This sequence encodes CASSERTGVMETQYF.

This clone has just a few counts. The chain uses TRBV27 and TRBJ1-2; tentatively, D is TRBD1 (6 bases). Trimming stripped 5 bases from V and 8 bases from J, with 18 bases between. The CDR3 has 14 amino acids. Looked up from germline, CDR1 is MNHEY and CDR2 is SMNVEV (reference sequence). The CDR3 reads CASSTGQWRRGYTF. As DNA, the CDR3 is TGTGCCAGCAGTACAGGACAGTGGCGTAGAGGCTACACCTTC.

This clone was recorded many times. The rearrangement links TRBV7-9 to TRBJ2-1; 8 positions match TRBD1. Germline-derived CDR1 and CDR2 are SEHNR and FQNEAQ (reference sequence). After removal of 3 bases from V and 7 bases from J, the junction contained 2 bases not matched to a gene. CDR3 size: 13 residues. The CDR3 DNA follows: TGTGCCAGCAGCTTGAACAGGGGGAATGAGCAGTTCTTC. As protein: CASSLNRGNEQFF. The complete variable domain, with remaining parts taken from reference TRBV7-9 and TRBJ2-1, reads DTGVSQNPRHKITKRGQNVTFRCDPISEHNRLYWYRQTLGQGPEFLTYFQNEAQLEKSRLLSDRFSAERPKGSFSTLEIQRTEQGDSAMYLCASSLNRGNEQFFGPGTRLTVL.

This clone was counted many times. The chain couples TRBV7-9 to TRBJ2-5; 9 positions agree with TRBD1. This CDR3 contains 16 residues. Germline loops: CDR1 SEHNR, CDR2 FQNEAQ (reference sequence). The V gene end was trimmed by 3 bases and the J gene end by 3 bases; junction bases not matched to a gene: 8. CDR3 amino acids: CASSFSTGGGKETQYF. The CDR3 bases are TGTGCCAGCAGCTTCTCGACAGGGGGAGGGAAAGAGACCCAGTACTTC.

This clone was seen at least ten times. CDR3 DNA sequence: TGTGCCAGCAGCTATGGACAGGGTTTCGCTGAAGCTTTCTTT. Encoded protein: CASSYGQGFAEAFF. This chain connects TRBV13 to TRBJ1-1; 8 nucleotides line up with TRBD1. Trimming took 4 bases from V and 6 from J; bases not matched to a gene: 7. CDR3 length: 14 amino acids. In germline, CDR1 is PRHDT, CDR2 FYEKMQ (reference sequence).

Of note for this clone: This could be a read error, since a much larger clone is one nucleotide away. The chain uses TRBV9 and TRBJ1-2; perhaps TRBD1 as D (6 bases). CDR3 length: 14 residues. Looked up from germline, CDR1 is SGDLS and CDR2 is YYNGEE. Trimming took 0 bases from V and 0 from J, leaving 6 bases between them. The CDR3 region is CASSVGGPNYGYTF. CDR3 DNA: TGTGCCAGCAGCGTAGGGGGGCCTAACTATGGCTACACCTTC.

This clone was observed many times. The V call is TRBV29-1, the J call TRBJ2-2, with 8 bases that match TRBD2. Unmatched junction bases numbered 7, after V lost 7 bases and J lost 3 bases. Germline-derived CDR1 and CDR2 are SQVTM and ANQGSEA. This CDR3 comprises 14 residues. This CDR3 is CSGGRGGHTGELFF. CDR3 bases: TGCAGCGGGGGTCGCGGGGGGCACACCGGGGAGCTGTTTTTT.

This clone was seen a few times. The V and J genes are TRBV19 and TRBJ1-2, with 7 bases aligning to TRBD1. Germline V gene sequence: CDR1 LNHDA, CDR2 SQIVND (reference sequence). The CDR3 contains 13 residues. The V segment lost 10 bases and the J segment 2 bases; nucleotides outside the gene matches: 7. The CDR3 is CATSGQQNYGYTF. The CDR3 DNA follows: TGTGCCACCTCGGGACAGCAAAACTATGGCTACACCTTC.

This clone was seen repeatedly, ten times or more. The rearrangement joins TRBV5-1 to TRBJ2-7; no reliable D call. The CDR3 sequence is 13 residues long. Trimming took 4 bases from V and 5 from J, leaving 13 bases between them. Germline V gene data show CDR1 as SGHRS and CDR2 as YFSETQ. The CDR3 DNA follows: TGCGCCAGCAGCCTGGACGGGCCCAACGAGCAGTACTTC. This encodes CASSLDGPNEQYF.

The chain joins TRBV6-1 to TRBJ2-3, with D hard to call. In germline, CDR1 is MNHNS, CDR2 SASEGT. V lost 3 bases, J lost 2 bases, and 12 bases lay in between. The CDR3 is 15 residues long. The CDR3 loop is CASSDSGVDTDTQYF. DNA of the CDR3: TGTGCCAGCAGTGACTCTGGCGTGGACACAGATACGCAGTATTTT.